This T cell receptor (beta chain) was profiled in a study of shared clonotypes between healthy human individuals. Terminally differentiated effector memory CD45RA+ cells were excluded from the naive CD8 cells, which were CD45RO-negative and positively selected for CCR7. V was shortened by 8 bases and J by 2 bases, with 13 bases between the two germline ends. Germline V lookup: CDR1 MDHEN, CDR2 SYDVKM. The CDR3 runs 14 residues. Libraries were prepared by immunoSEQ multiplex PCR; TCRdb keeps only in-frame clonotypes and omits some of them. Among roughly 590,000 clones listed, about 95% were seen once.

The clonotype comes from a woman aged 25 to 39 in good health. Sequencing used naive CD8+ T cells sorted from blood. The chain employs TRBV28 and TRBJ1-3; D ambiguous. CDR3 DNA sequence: TGTGCCAGCGAGGGCGAGGAGGCTGGAAACACCATATATTTT. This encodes CASEGEEAGNTIYF.